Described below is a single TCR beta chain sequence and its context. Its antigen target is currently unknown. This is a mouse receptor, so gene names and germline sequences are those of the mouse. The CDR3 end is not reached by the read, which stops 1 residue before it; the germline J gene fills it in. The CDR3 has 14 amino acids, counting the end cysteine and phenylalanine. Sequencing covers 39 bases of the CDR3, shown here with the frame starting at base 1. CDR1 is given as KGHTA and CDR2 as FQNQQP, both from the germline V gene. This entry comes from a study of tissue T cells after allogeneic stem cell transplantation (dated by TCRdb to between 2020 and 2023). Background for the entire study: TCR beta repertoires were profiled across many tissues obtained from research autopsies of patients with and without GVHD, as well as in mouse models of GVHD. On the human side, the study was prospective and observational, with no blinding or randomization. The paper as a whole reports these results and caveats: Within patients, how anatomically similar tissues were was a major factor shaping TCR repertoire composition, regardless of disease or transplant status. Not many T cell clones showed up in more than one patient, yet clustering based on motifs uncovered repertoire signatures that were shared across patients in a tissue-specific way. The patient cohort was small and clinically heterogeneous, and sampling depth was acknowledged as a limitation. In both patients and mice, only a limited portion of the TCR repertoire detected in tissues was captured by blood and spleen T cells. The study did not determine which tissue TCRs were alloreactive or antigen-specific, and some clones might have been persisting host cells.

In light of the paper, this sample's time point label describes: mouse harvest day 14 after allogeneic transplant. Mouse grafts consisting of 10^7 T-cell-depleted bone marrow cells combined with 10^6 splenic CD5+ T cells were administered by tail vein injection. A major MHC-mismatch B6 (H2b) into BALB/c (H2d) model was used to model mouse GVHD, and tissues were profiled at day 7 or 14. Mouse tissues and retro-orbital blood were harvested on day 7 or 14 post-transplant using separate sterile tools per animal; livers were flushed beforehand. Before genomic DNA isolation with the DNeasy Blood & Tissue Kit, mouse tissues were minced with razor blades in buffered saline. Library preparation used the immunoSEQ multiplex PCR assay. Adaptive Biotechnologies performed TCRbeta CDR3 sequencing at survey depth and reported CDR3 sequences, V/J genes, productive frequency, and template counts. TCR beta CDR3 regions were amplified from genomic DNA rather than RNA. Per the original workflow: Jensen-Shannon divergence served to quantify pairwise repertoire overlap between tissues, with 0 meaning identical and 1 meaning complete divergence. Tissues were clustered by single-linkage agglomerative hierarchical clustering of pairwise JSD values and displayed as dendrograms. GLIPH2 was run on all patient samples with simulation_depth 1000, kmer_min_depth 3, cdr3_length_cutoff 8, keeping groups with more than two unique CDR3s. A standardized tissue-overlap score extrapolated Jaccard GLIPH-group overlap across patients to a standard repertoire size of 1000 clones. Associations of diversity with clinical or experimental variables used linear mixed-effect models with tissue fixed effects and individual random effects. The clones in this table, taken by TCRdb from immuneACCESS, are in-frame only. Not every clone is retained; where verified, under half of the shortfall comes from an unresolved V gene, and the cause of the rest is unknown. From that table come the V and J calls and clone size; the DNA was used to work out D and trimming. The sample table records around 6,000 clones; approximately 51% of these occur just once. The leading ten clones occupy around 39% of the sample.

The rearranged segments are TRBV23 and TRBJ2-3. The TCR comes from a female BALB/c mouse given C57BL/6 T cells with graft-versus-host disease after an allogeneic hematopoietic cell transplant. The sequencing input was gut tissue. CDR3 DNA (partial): TGCTCCAGCAGTCAATCAGGAAGTGCAGAAACGCTGTAT. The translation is CSSSQSGSAETLY. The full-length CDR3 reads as CSSSQSGSAETLYF. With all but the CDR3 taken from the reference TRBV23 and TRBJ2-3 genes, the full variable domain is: DAAVTQKPRYLIKMKGQEAEMKCIPEKGHTAVFWYQQKQSKELKFLIYFQNQQPLDQIDMVKERFSAVCPSSSLCSLGIRTCEAEDSALYLCSSSQSGSAETLYFGSGTRLTVL.